This T cell receptor beta chain emerged from a study of T-cell reconstitution after alpha-beta-depleted transplantation in children. Trimming pared 5 bases from V and 5 bases from J, leaving 15 bases between. The CDR3 consists of 14 residues. The germline V gene has CDR1 MDHEN and CDR2 SYDVKM. This clonotype came up many times. What it recognizes is unknown. Preparing the TCRbeta library involved the use of unique molecular identifiers. TCRdb itself ran the PCR reads through MiXCR, one entry per CDR3 protein. This table holds fewer than 1 million distinct CDR3 sequences, 16% found once. Regarding the study as a whole: TCRbeta diversity was high at day 60 in some patients (a result of surviving recipient T cells and thymic progenitors). Newly generated T cells supplied most T-cell counts and diversity one year post-transplant. Reportedly, alpha-beta T cells present about two months post-transplant originated from several hundred expanded clones of graft origin.

This receptor was identified in a male patient under 18 who had a stem cell transplant for acute lymphoblastic leukemia, so the T cells may come from the graft donor. The chain recombines TRBV28 with TRBJ1-1; the D gene is possibly TRBD1 (5 bases). The source material was PBMCs, mostly from graft donor cells, sampled 360 days after TCRalphabeta/CD19-depleted stem cell transplant. As DNA, the CDR3 is TGTGCCAGCAGTCCTCCGCAGGGAAGGACTGAAGCTTTCTTT. Its protein is CASSPPQGRTEAFF.